The 2 T cell receptor beta chains presented below share a single source sample, sequenced in a study of T-cell reconstitution after alpha-beta-depleted transplantation in children. The library targeted TCRbeta and was prepared with unique molecular identifiers. TCRdb re-derived calls from the PCR reads in MiXCR, one entry per CDR3 protein. The sample records under 140,000 distinct CDR3 sequences, approximately 10% being singletons. The sequenced sample was PBMCs from the stem cell graft donor, obtained from the stem cell graft. Receptors were obtained from a human donor who donated a stem cell graft to a child with acute lymphoblastic leukemia.

This clonotype was recorded many times. The rearrangement uses TRBV5-1 and TRBJ1-2; 8 bases align to TRBD1. V trimming: 4 bases; J trimming: 2 bases; junction bases outside the gene matches: 4. This CDR3 comprises 14 residues. The germline gives CDR1 SGHRS, CDR2 YFSETQ. CDR3 DNA: TGCGCCAGCAGCCGGGACAGGTCCAACTATGGCTACACCTTC. As protein: CASSRDRSNYGYTF.

At least ten counts were recorded for this clonotype. The chain carries TRBV6-2 or TRBV6-3 and TRBJ2-1, with 8 bases fitting TRBD2. V lost 3 bases, J lost 10 bases, and 11 bases stayed unmatched. Germline CDR1 and CDR2: MNHEY and SVGEGT. The CDR3 extends over 15 amino acids. The CDR3 reads CASSYHTSGFSEQFF. CDR3 coding DNA: TGTGCCAGCAGTTATCATACTAGCGGTTTTTCGGAGCAGTTCTTC.